Below are 26 T cell receptor beta chains sequenced from a single sample in a study of blood T cell repertoires in COVID-19. The assay was immunoSEQ multiplex PCR, and TCRdb's table has in-frame clones only and misses some. The table lists around 83,000 clones, more than 85% of them singletons. Sequences were obtained from peripheral blood. These receptors originate from an elderly man with active or convalescent COVID-19.

In its sample, this clone was seen a few times. V is TRBV2 and J is TRBJ1-5; the D gene is possibly TRBD1 (5 bases). Trimming shortened V by 6 bases and J by 3 bases, and 18 bases separated the two germline ends. In germline, CDR1 is SNHLY, CDR2 FYNNEI. This CDR3 is 16 amino acids long. CDR3 sequence (DNA): TGTGCCAGCAGCCAACAAACGGGACTGCACAATCAGCCCCAGCATTTT. Protein: CASSQQTGLHNQPQHF.

The rearrangement links TRBV6-5 to TRBJ2-1; maybe TRBD2 (5 bases). With 2 bases removed from V and 1 base from J, the gap between germline ends came to 12 bases. The CDR3 length is 16 residues. Germline CDR1 reads MNHEY; CDR2 reads SVGAGI. CDR3 nucleotides: TGTGCCAGCAGTTACCGCCCTCCGGGGTCCTACAATGAGCAGTTCTTC. Translating it yields CASSYRPPGSYNEQFF.

This clone appeared once. The chain recombines TRBV6-1 with TRBJ2-3, with D perhaps TRBD1 (5 bases). The CDR3 consists of 16 residues. Germline V gives CDR1 MNHNS, CDR2 SASEGT. Trimming removed 4 bases from V and 2 bases from J, with 16 bases in between. The DNA of the CDR3 is TGTGCCAGCAGTGTTCCAAGGGGTGAACTCACAGATACGCAGTATTTT. It translates to CASSVPRGELTDTQYF.

This clone has just a few counts. The J gene is TRBJ1-3, the V gene TRBV21-1; TRBD1 is taken as the D call from the table, unchecked against the DNA. TRBV21-1 is a pseudogene segment. The CDR3 is 16 residues long. The DNA of the CDR3 is TGTGCCAGCAGCAAAATGGGCTCCTGCTCTGGAAACACCATATATTTT. It specifies CASSKMGSCSGNTIYF.

The gene calls are TRBV6-5 and TRBJ2-3; TRBD2 matches 7 bases. Per germline, CDR1 MNHEY and CDR2 SVGAGI. With 6 bases clipped from V and 0 bases from J, the junction kept 6 bases outside the gene matches. The length of the CDR3 is 15 residues. CDR3 nucleotides: TGTGCCAGCAGGAATTGGGGGGGGAGCACAGATACGCAGTATTTT. The encoded protein is CASRNWGGSTDTQYF.

This clone was recorded only once. The CDR3 is CASSMGVGLAGDETQYF. The CDR3 DNA reads as TGTGCCAGTAGTATGGGGGTGGGGCTAGCGGGAGATGAGACCCAGTACTTC. V is TRBV19 and J is TRBJ2-5; 10 bases line up with TRBD2. CDR1 is LNHDA, CDR2 SQIVND, per germline (reference sequence). Trimming at V came to 3 bases and at J to 5 bases, leaving 12 bases not matched to a gene. The CDR3 is 17 residues long.

V usage is TRBV4-1 and J usage is TRBJ1-6; tentatively, D is TRBD1 (5 bases). Germline V lookup: CDR1 MGHRA, CDR2 YSYEKL. V was shortened by 4 bases and J by 0 bases, with 13 bases between the two germline ends. This CDR3 is built from 17 residues. The CDR3 DNA reads as TGCGCCAGCAGCCCCAGGGCTATAAGCTCCTATAATTCACCCCTCCACTTT. It translates to CASSPRAISSYNSPLHF.

The chain is built from TRBV6-5 and TRBJ1-1, with D unresolved. The V end was cut by 4 bases, the J end by 0 bases, with 15 bases between. Germline-derived CDR1 and CDR2 are MNHEY and SVGAGI. CDR3 length: 16 residues. The CDR3: CASSSGRSPLNTEAFF. DNA for the CDR3: TGTGCCAGCAGTTCTGGCAGGTCCCCATTGAACACTGAAGCTTTCTTT.

The rearrangement joins TRBV9 to TRBJ2-5; 15 nucleotides align to TRBD2. Germline V CDR1 and CDR2: SGDLS, YYNGEE. The trim removed 3 bases at V and 4 bases at J, leaving 7 bases unmatched. The CDR3 loop spans 17 amino acids. Written as DNA, the CDR3 is TGTGCCAGCAGCGGGGGACTAGCGGGAGGCCGGGGAGAGACCCAGTACTTC. Protein: CASSGGLAGGRGETQYF.

Only one count was recorded for this clone. The gene calls are TRBV7-3 and TRBJ2-1; TRBD2 aligns across 12 bases. Germline V gene sequence: CDR1 SGHTA, CDR2 FQGTGA. The CDR3 sequence is 16 residues long. Trimming at V came to 5 bases and at J to 9 bases, leaving 11 bases not matched to a gene. CDR3 sequence: CASSANPTSGSSEQFF. CDR3 bases: TGTGCCAGCAGCGCAAACCCGACTAGCGGGAGTTCTGAGCAGTTCTTC.

This clone was found many times. This chain connects TRBV19 to TRBJ1-5; possibly TRBD1 for D (5 bases). The germline V gene has CDR1 LNHDA and CDR2 SQIVND (reference sequence). Trimming removed 7 bases from V and 5 bases from J, with 18 bases in between. CDR3 size: 15 residues. The CDR3 DNA is TGTGCCAGTATGTCCAGGGTATTCCTTTATCAGCCCCAGCATTTT. It is translated as CASMSRVFLYQPQHF.

The chain carries TRBV19 and TRBJ2-1, with 13 bases that match TRBD2. The CDR3 spans 14 residues. Germline-derived CDR1 and CDR2 are LNHDA and SQIVND (reference sequence). J was trimmed by 7 bases and V by 8 bases; bases with no gene match: 5. Written as DNA, the CDR3 is TGTGCCAGTTCCGGACTAGCGGGAGTTAATGAGCAGTTCTTC. Its protein is CASSGLAGVNEQFF.

The chain has TRBV18 and TRBJ1-4; TRBD1 matches at 9 bases. V lost 2 bases, J lost 8 bases, and 3 bases stayed unmatched. The V gene's germline CDR1 is KGHSH and CDR2 LQKENI. There are 14 residues in the CDR3. The CDR3 protein is CASSPGTGSEKLFF. The CDR3 DNA is TGTGCCAGCTCACCAGGGACAGGGTCGGAAAAACTGTTTTTT.

This chain connects TRBV29-1 to TRBJ2-1; tentatively, D is TRBD1 (6 bases). The length of the CDR3 is 12 residues. Germline values: CDR1 SQVTM, CDR2 ANQGSEA. V was pared by 6 bases and J by 7 bases, with 13 bases between. CDR3 nucleotide sequence: TGCAGCGTACAGACAGGCGGGAATGAGCAGTTCTTC. It codes for CSVQTGGNEQFF.

The rearrangement joins TRBV29-1 to TRBJ1-6; D gene unclear. CDR1 and CDR2 (germline): SQVTM, ANQGSEA. V gave up 5 bases and J gave up 5 bases, with 10 bases separating them. This CDR3 is 13 amino acids long. CDR3 loop: CSVRIVDNSPLHF. DNA of the CDR3: TGCAGCGTTAGAATAGTTGATAATTCACCCCTCCACTTT.

This clone was counted a few times. V gene TRBV30 combines with J gene TRBJ1-4; D not resolved. There are 13 residues in the CDR3. V lost 2 bases and J 5 bases, leaving 9 bases between the germline ends. Germline V gene sequence: CDR1 GTSNPN, CDR2 SVGIG (reference sequence). CDR3 bases: TGTGCCTGGAGTCCCGGGATCAATGAAAAACTGTTTTTT. It encodes CAWSPGINEKLFF.

This chain joins TRBV11-2 and TRBJ2-1, with 10 bases matching TRBD2. The CDR3 has 15 amino acids. The junction had 6 bases not matched to a gene; V was cut back by 0 bases and J by 10 bases. The germline gives CDR1 SGHAT, CDR2 FQNNGV. CDR3 sequence: CASSLEGLAGAEQFF. CDR3 sequence (DNA): TGTGCCAGCAGCTTAGAGGGCCTAGCGGGAGCAGAGCAGTTCTTC.

This clone showed up just a few times. This chain links TRBV7-2 with TRBJ2-7; 12 bases align to TRBD2. Unmatched junction bases numbered 3, after V lost 5 bases and J lost 7 bases. CDR1 and CDR2 (germline): SGHTA, FQGNSA. The CDR3 contains 13 residues. For the CDR3, the DNA is TGTGCCAGCAGCGTAGGACTAGCGGGGGAGCAGTACGTC. This encodes CASSVGLAGEQYV.

The chain has TRBV5-1 and TRBJ1-1, with D perhaps TRBD1 (5 bases). V was trimmed by 7 bases and J by 3 bases, leaving 16 bases between them. Germline V gives CDR1 SGHRS, CDR2 YFSETQ. The CDR3 totals 14 residues. The chain's CDR3 is CASLRTTGDTEAFF. CDR3 sequence (DNA): TGCGCCAGCTTGCGGACAACCGGAGACACTGAAGCTTTCTTT.

The chain has TRBV6-5 and TRBJ1-1; a possible D gene is TRBD1 (5 bases). Germline V gene lookup returns CDR1 MNHEY and CDR2 SVGAGI. The CDR3 is made up of 12 amino acids. V was cut by 6 bases and J by 5 bases, with 10 bases left in between. CDR3 sequence reads: CASSGQLTEAFF. CDR3 DNA sequence: TGTGCCAGCAGCGGACAACTTACTGAAGCTTTCTTT.

The V and J genes are TRBV14 and TRBJ2-3; D gene ambiguous. Trimming removed 0 bases from V and 2 bases from J, with 6 bases in between. CDR1 and CDR2 from the germline V gene are SGHDN and FVKESK. The CDR3 length is 14 residues. The CDR3 DNA follows: TGTGCCAGCAGCCAAGATGTCTTCACAGATACGCAGTATTTT. It translates to CASSQDVFTDTQYF.

The gene calls are TRBV24-1 and TRBJ2-3; D is perhaps TRBD1 (5 bases). CDR1 and CDR2 from the germline V gene are KGHDR and SFDVKD. With 1 base removed from V and 5 bases from J, the gap between germline ends came to 12 bases. The CDR3 length is 15 residues. The CDR3 region is CATSDLKGQGDTQYF. The CDR3 coding sequence is TGTGCCACCAGTGATTTAAAGGGGCAGGGAGATACGCAGTATTTT.

The chain combines TRBV11-1 with TRBJ2-3, with 9 positions matching TRBD1. Germline CDR1 and CDR2: SGHAT and FQDESV (reference sequence). J lost 2 bases, V lost 5 bases, and 5 bases had no gene match. The CDR3 covers 15 residues. This CDR3 reads CASSKDRGYTDTQYF. CDR3 coding DNA: TGTGCCAGCAGCAAAGACAGGGGGTACACAGATACGCAGTATTTT.

This chain joins TRBV19 and TRBJ1-4, with 8 bases that match TRBD1. CDR1 is LNHDA and CDR2 is SQIVND in the germline V gene (reference sequence). V shed 4 bases and J 8 bases; nucleotides not matched to a gene: 6. CDR3 length equals 14 residues. This CDR3 reads CASSTTGVSEKLFF. Written as DNA, the CDR3 is TGTGCCAGTAGTACGACAGGGGTGTCCGAAAAACTGTTTTTT.

The chain uses TRBV4-1 and TRBJ1-3, with a tentative D call TRBD1 (5 bases). With 2 bases removed from V and 3 bases from J, the gap between germline ends came to 8 bases. Germline V gene sequence: CDR1 MGHRA, CDR2 YSYEKL. This CDR3 contains 14 residues. CDR3 in amino acids: CASSQTRVGNTIYF. CDR3 sequence (DNA): TGCGCCAGCAGCCAAACCAGGGTTGGAAACACCATATATTTT.

This chain connects TRBV11-2 to TRBJ2-2, with D tentatively TRBD2 (5 bases). V lost 0 bases, J lost 7 bases, and 12 bases lay in between. CDR3 length equals 15 residues. Germline V gives CDR1 SGHAT, CDR2 FQNNGV. CDR3 in amino acids: CASSLERRGVGELFF. In DNA form, the CDR3 reads TGTGCCAGCAGCTTAGAACGCCGGGGAGTCGGGGAGCTGTTTTTT. The full variable domain, completed using reference TRBV11-2 and TRBJ2-2, is EAGVAQSPRYKIIEKRQSVAFWCNPISGHATLYWYQQILGQGPKLLIQFQNNGVVDDSQLPKDRFSAERLKGVDSTLKIQPAKLEDSAVYLCASSLERRGVGELFFGEGSRLTVL.